The text below deals with one T cell receptor beta chain. The antigen it recognizes is unknown. No much larger clonotype is one base removed from it; base qualities were not supplied. The CDR3 regions of human TCRbeta chains were subjected to immunosequencing. Per the source publication's procedure: Repertoire TCRs were matched against a reference library of SARS-CoV-2-specific TCRs generated with the MIRA antigen-specificity platform. Breadth was defined as the fraction of unique TCRs that were SARS-CoV-2-associated, and depth was defined as the fraction of total T cells that were SARS-CoV-2-associated. Using the MIRA data, every spike-specific TCR was mapped to the spike region that the TCR reacted to and assigned to either a CD4 or a CD8 class. Log10-transformed breadth and depth values were compared by one-way ANOVA with Sidak's multiple comparisons tests. Not all clones reach the TCRdb copy of this immuneACCESS table, which keeps in-frame sequences only. Checked studies attribute under half of the gap to unresolved V genes and leave the rest unexplained. V, J and clone size are taken as reported in that table, and D and trimming were inferred from the DNA itself. The sample table holds approximately 300,000 clones, of which around 93% were seen once. Together, the top ten hold around 0.5% of the sample.

Counted from cysteine to phenylalanine, this CDR3 has 12 amino acids. Here the CDR3 DNA is all that survives: 36 bases in frame from base 1. CDR1 and CDR2 (MDHEN, SYDVKM) derive from the germline V gene. V is pruned by 8 bases and J by 4 bases, leaving 4 bases of the junction without a gene match. The sample's time point label, decoded: about 28 days (+/-7) after the second vaccine dose. AZD1222 recipients whose second dose came at about 4 weeks and those whose second dose came at about 12 weeks were combined into one group, since spike-specific TCR depth and breadth did not differ between the two schedules. Vaccinee samples were obtained from the UK trials COV001 and COV002, which included a single-blind randomized controlled phase 2/3 trial of AZD1222 (ChAdOx1 nCoV-19) in healthy adults. Trial participant PBMC samples were collected at day 0 and day 28 after the second dose for TCRbeta chain sequencing.

The sample originates from a study of T cell responses to AZD1222 COVID-19 vaccine (dated by TCRdb to the early 2020s). For context, the study as a whole: TCR sequencing covered more than 230 trial participants: 200 to 220 given two doses of AZD1222 and around 26 given two doses of MenACWY control vaccine. Trial participants were enrolled by age into subgroups of 18-55, 56-69 and 70-plus years, and around 150, 29 and 61 TCR-sequenced participants, respectively, were included in these subgroups.

Overall study outcomes, separate from this receptor: No day 14 peak-response samples were available, so repertoires were characterized only after the peak T cell response. Only five or six AZD1222 recipients were SARS-CoV-2 seropositive at baseline, limiting conclusions about previously exposed vaccinees. The whole spike protein was spanned by vaccine-associated CD4 TCRs, and dominant responses were seen in regions 160-218 and 743-854. In the small 56-69-year group, the increase in depth fell short of significance, most likely because of low power. Reportedly, close to half of the unique spike-specific TCRs recognized epitopes lying outside the regions that are mutated in the B.1.351 and B.1.1.7 variants. After two AZD1222 doses, spike-specific TCR breadth and depth were significantly higher than at day 0 and than in MenACWY recipients. Most participants were white British and females outnumbered males, and the authors suggested that clonal diversity may have been underestimated.

The chain is assembled from TRBV28 and TRBJ1-2; TRBD1 fits 7 bases in the junction. Specimen: peripheral blood, collected 28 days after the second AZD1222 dose. The sequence was obtained from an adult who received the AZD1222 COVID-19 vaccine. The CDR3 amino acid sequence is: CASSGTAYGYTF. The DNA sequence is as follows: TGTGCCAGCTCCGGGACAGCCTATGGCTACACCTTC.